The 27 T cell receptor beta chains reported below all come from one sample, sequenced in a study of blood T cell repertoires in COVID-19. The table came from immunoSEQ multiplex PCR; TCRdb's copy has only in-frame clones and leaves some out. This sample has tens of thousands of clones, with about 90% found just once. The sample was peripheral blood. Receptors were obtained from a human donor in a cohort sampled during active COVID-19.

This clone has a handful of counts. The rearrangement uses TRBV15 and TRBJ1-3; maybe TRBD1 (5 bases). Germline V gene data show CDR1 as LNHNV and CDR2 as YYDKDF (reference sequence). V was shortened by 5 bases and J by 2 bases, with 16 bases between the two germline ends. There are 16 residues in the CDR3. The CDR3 sequence is CATSPEEVRAGNTIYF. CDR3 sequence (DNA): TGTGCCACCAGCCCAGAGGAAGTCAGGGCTGGAAACACCATATATTTT.

The chain employs TRBV9 and TRBJ2-1, with 8 bases aligning to TRBD2. The ends lost 3 bases at V and 3 bases at J; junction bases unmatched: 2. The germline CDR1 and CDR2 sequences are SGDLS and YYNGEE. The CDR3 sequence is 14 residues long. CDR3 nucleotide sequence: TGTGCCAGCAGCGCCGGGACTAGCTACAATGAGCAGTTCTTC. Amino acids: CASSAGTSYNEQFF.

The chain uses TRBV11-3 and TRBJ1-4; D is unclear. V was cut by 3 bases and J by 8 bases, with 10 bases left in between. Germline V gene data show CDR1 as SGHNT and CDR2 as YENEEA. The CDR3 length is 13 residues. CDR3 nucleotides: TGTGCCAGCAGCTTCCGGGGAGGGGAAAAACTGTTTTTT. Its translation: CASSFRGGEKLFF.

This sequence joins TRBV6-2 or TRBV6-3 and TRBJ1-6; 8 nucleotides line up with TRBD1. Germline-derived CDR1 and CDR2 are MNHEY and SVGEGT. Unmatched junction bases numbered 5, after V lost 6 bases and J lost 7 bases. This CDR3 comprises 14 residues. CDR3 residues: CASSRQGRNSPLHF. DNA for the CDR3: TGTGCCAGCAGCCGACAGGGGCGGAATTCACCCCTCCACTTT.

The chain couples TRBV10-1 to TRBJ2-7; D possibly corresponds to TRBD2 (5 bases). The CDR3 has 13 residues. V lost 3 bases and J 2 bases, leaving 8 bases between the germline ends. Per germline, CDR1 WNHNN and CDR2 SYGVQD (reference sequence). As DNA, the CDR3 is TGCGCCAGCAGTGAAGGACTTACCTACGAGCAGTACTTC. Amino acids: CASSEGLTYEQYF.

This clone was counted a few times. The chain recombines TRBV4-3 with TRBJ1-1, with D tentatively TRBD1 (5 bases). CDR1 is LGHNA and CDR2 is YSLEER in the germline V gene. CDR3 length: 15 amino acids. The V end was cut by 0 bases, the J end by 1 base, with 9 bases between. In DNA form, the CDR3 reads TGCGCCAGCAGCCAAGATCTAACAGGGAACACTGAAGCTTTCTTT. Its translation: CASSQDLTGNTEAFF.

The J gene is TRBJ1-1, the V gene TRBV19; 9 bases are shared with TRBD1. CDR1 is LNHDA, CDR2 SQIVND, per germline (reference sequence). CDR3 length: 16 amino acids. Trimming removed 4 bases from V and 1 base from J; junction bases left unmatched: 7. CDR3 sequence reads: CASSTTGGAGNTEAFF. DNA for the CDR3: TGTGCCAGTAGTACTACAGGGGGCGCGGGGAACACTGAAGCTTTCTTT.

This rearrangement joins TRBV7-3 to TRBJ2-2; the match to TRBD2 covers 11 bases. The CDR3 contains 18 residues. Germline CDR1 reads SGHTA; CDR2 reads FQGTGA. V was clipped by 3 bases and J by 3 bases; unmatched bases: 9. CDR3 sequence: CASSFIAGGPTDTGELFF. In nucleotides, the CDR3 is TGTGCCAGCAGCTTTATAGCGGGGGGGCCAACCGACACCGGGGAGCTGTTTTTT.

The chain is built from TRBV7-8 and TRBJ1-5, with 7 bases aligning to TRBD1. Germline V gene lookup returns CDR1 SGHVS and CDR2 FQNEAQ. The CDR3 sequence is 15 residues long. V shed 5 bases, J shed 4 bases, and the junction held 8 bases outside the gene matches. The CDR3 sequence is CASSTEWDSNQPQHF. CDR3 nucleotides: TGTGCCAGCAGCACGGAATGGGACAGTAATCAGCCCCAGCATTTT.

The chain carries TRBV5-1 and TRBJ1-3; D is unclear. The CDR3 runs to 16 residues. Trimming pared 0 bases from V and 6 bases from J, leaving 16 bases between. The V gene's germline CDR1 is SGHRS and CDR2 YFSETQ. DNA of the CDR3: TGCGCCAGCAGCTTGGCCGTCGGGATGGGAGAAAACACCATATATTTT. Amino acid sequence: CASSLAVGMGENTIYF.

The rearrangement links TRBV7-9 to TRBJ1-2, with TRBD1 as a possible D gene (6 bases). The V and J ends lost 5 bases and 4 bases respectively, with 17 bases between them. The CDR3 extends over 15 amino acids. CDR1 is SEHNR and CDR2 is FQNEAQ in the germline V gene (reference sequence). This CDR3 reads CASSRYREEGYGYTF. CDR3 coding DNA: TGTGCCAGCAGCCGATACAGGGAAGAGGGCTATGGCTACACCTTC.

The chain is built from TRBV19 and TRBJ2-5; D perhaps matches TRBD1 (5 bases). Germline V CDR1 and CDR2: LNHDA, SQIVND (reference sequence). This CDR3 is built from 14 residues. V was clipped by 1 base and J by 2 bases, with 8 bases between them. CDR3: CASSIADRQETQYF. The DNA for the CDR3 is TGTGCCAGTAGTATAGCAGACAGACAAGAGACCCAGTACTTC.

This chain uses TRBV7-2 with TRBJ1-1; no firm D call. The V and J ends lost 5 bases and 0 bases respectively, with 4 bases between them. In germline, CDR1 is SGHTA, CDR2 FQGNSA. The CDR3 runs 12 residues. The CDR3 DNA follows: TGTGCCAGCAGCCGCGTGAACACTGAAGCTTTCTTT. It yields the protein CASSRVNTEAFF.

The chain joins TRBV11-1 to TRBJ1-2; D is perhaps TRBD1 (5 bases). Trimming removed 5 bases at V and 7 bases at J, with 20 bases between. This CDR3 is 15 amino acids long. Germline loops: CDR1 SGHAT, CDR2 FQDESV (reference sequence). CDR3 loop: CASSPRTEQGFGYTF. DNA of the CDR3: TGTGCCAGCAGCCCCCGGACGGAGCAGGGCTTTGGCTACACCTTC.

The chain carries TRBV19 and TRBJ2-3, with D tentatively TRBD1 (7 bases). CDR1 LNHDA and CDR2 SQIVND come from the germline V gene (reference sequence). V lost 7 bases, J lost 2 bases, and 10 bases lay in between. The CDR3 is 13 amino acids. The CDR3 region has the DNA TGTGCCAGTACCAGGGGGGACACAGATACGCAGTATTTT. It specifies CASTRGDTDTQYF.

The chain joins TRBV28 to TRBJ2-1, with 10 bases identical to TRBD1. Germline V lookup: CDR1 MDHEN, CDR2 SYDVKM. V trimming: 6 bases; J trimming: 7 bases; junction bases outside the gene matches: 9. The CDR3 is 15 residues long. The CDR3 reads CASREPGQGRNEQFF. For the CDR3, the DNA is TGTGCCAGCAGGGAGCCGGGACAGGGGAGGAATGAGCAGTTCTTC.

V is TRBV5-1 and J is TRBJ1-5; D unclear. CDR1 and CDR2 from the germline V gene are SGHRS and YFSETQ. V lost 0 bases to trimming and J lost 0 bases, with 7 bases between them. This CDR3 contains 15 residues. DNA for the CDR3: TGCGCCAGCAGCTTGGTTGCAGATAGCAATCAGCCCCAGCATTTT. This gives the protein CASSLVADSNQPQHF.

The chain recombines TRBV18 with TRBJ2-2; 7 bases fit TRBD2. The germline gives CDR1 KGHSH, CDR2 LQKENI. This CDR3 spans 15 amino acids. With 5 bases clipped from V and 0 bases from J, the junction kept 3 bases outside the gene matches. CDR3 loop: CASSSGVSNTGELFF. The CDR3 nucleotides read TGTGCCAGCTCAAGCGGGGTATCGAACACCGGGGAGCTGTTTTTT.

The chain couples TRBV5-1 to TRBJ2-3, with 11 bases lining up with TRBD2. With V trimmed by 4 bases and J by 7 bases, 11 bases remained unmatched. CDR3 length: 16 amino acids. CDR1 and CDR2 (germline): SGHRS, YFSETQ. CDR3 sequence: CASSPTSGGYLNTQYF. The DNA of the CDR3 is TGCGCCAGCAGCCCAACTAGCGGGGGCTACCTTAATACGCAGTATTTT.

The CDR3 is CASSSRTEMNTEAFF. CDR3 DNA sequence: TGTGCCAGCAGTTCCCGGACAGAAATGAACACTGAAGCTTTCTTT. This sequence joins TRBV27 and TRBJ1-1; TRBD1 might be the D (6 bases). Germline V gene lookup returns CDR1 MNHEY and CDR2 SMNVEV (reference sequence). Trimming left V 4 bases short and J 0 bases short, with 12 bases between. This CDR3 is built from 15 residues.

The CDR3 DNA is TGTGCCAGCAGCCAACTATGGACAGAAACTAATGAAAAACTGTTTTTT. As protein: CASSQLWTETNEKLFF. The chain links TRBV3-1 (or the pseudogene TRBV3-2) to TRBJ1-4; possible D gene TRBD1, 6 bases. Trimming left V 2 bases short and J 1 base short, with 11 bases between. There are 16 residues in the CDR3. Germline CDR1 and CDR2: LGHDT and YNNKEL (reference sequence).

The CDR3 DNA is TGTGCCAGCAGACCGGGACAGAACTATGGCTACACCTTC. This encodes CASRPGQNYGYTF. The gene calls are TRBV6-6 and TRBJ1-2; 7 nucleotides align to TRBD1. The CDR3 extends over 13 amino acids. J gave up 2 bases and V 6 bases, and 3 bases lay outside the gene matches. Germline V gene lookup returns CDR1 MNHNY and CDR2 SVGAGI (reference sequence).

This clone was observed a handful of times. The chain links TRBV4-2 to TRBJ1-5, with D possibly TRBD1 on 5 matching bases. V lost 1 base, J lost 4 bases, and 8 bases lay in between. The germline V gene encodes CDR1 LGHNA and CDR2 YNFKEQ. The CDR3 totals 14 residues. CDR3 residues: CASSQVKGNQPQHF. In DNA, the CDR3 is TGTGCCAGCAGCCAAGTCAAGGGGAATCAGCCCCAGCATTTT.

The chain links TRBV5-6 to TRBJ1-6; tentative D call: TRBD1 (5 bases). The V and J ends lost 3 bases and 1 base respectively, with 8 bases between them. The germline V gene encodes CDR1 SGHDT and CDR2 YYEEEE. The CDR3 contains 15 residues. The CDR3 nucleotides are TGTGCCAGCAGCTACAGGCGATCCTATAATTCACCCCTCCACTTT. Residues: CASSYRRSYNSPLHF.

This clone was seen a single time. The chain recombines TRBV6-1 with TRBJ2-1; no reliable D call. CDR3 size: 14 residues. Germline V gene lookup returns CDR1 MNHNS and CDR2 SASEGT. Between the trimmed V and J ends, which lost 2 bases and 3 bases, there was a span of 8 bases. The CDR3 region is CASSEQALYNEQFF. The DNA for the CDR3 is TGTGCCAGCAGTGAACAGGCGCTCTACAATGAGCAGTTCTTC.

This chain joins TRBV29-1 and TRBJ2-7; the D gene is possibly TRBD1 (6 bases). The CDR3 is 13 amino acids. V was trimmed by 0 bases and J by 2 bases, leaving 8 bases between them. Germline V gene data show CDR1 as SQVTM and CDR2 as ANQGSEA. The CDR3, as DNA: TGCAGCGTTGAAGATAAGGGGGCCTACGAGCAGTACTTC. This gives the protein CSVEDKGAYEQYF.

In this sample, this clone turned up once. The chain joins TRBV21-1 to TRBJ2-1; the table's D call TRBD2 went unverified against the DNA. TRBV21-1 is deemed a pseudogene. This CDR3 has 18 amino acids. DNA of the CDR3: TGTGCCAGCAGCAATAATTTCCCGACTAGCGCGTCGTACAATGAGCAGTTCTTC. Translating gives CASSNNFPTSASYNEQFF.